The source of this T cell receptor (beta chain) is a study of technical replicates of blood from a few donors. Libraries were prepared by immunoSEQ multiplex PCR; TCRdb keeps only in-frame clonotypes and omits some of them. Of some 62,000 clones in the sample, approximately 87% were seen once. Sequences were obtained from PBMCs. This sequence originates from a human donor in good health. Some clones in this sample may be carry-over from other donors' samples.

CDR3: CASSIQGSEQYF. As DNA, the CDR3 is TGTGCCAGTAGTATCCAGGGCTCCGAGCAGTACTTC. J is TRBJ2-7 and V is TRBV19; a possible D gene is TRBD1 (5 bases). In germline, CDR1 is LNHDA, CDR2 SQIVND (reference sequence). CDR3 length: 12 amino acids. Trimming stripped 3 bases from V and 6 bases from J, with 9 bases between.